This entry lists 31 T cell receptor beta chains sequenced from one sample in a study of T-cell memory formation after mild COVID-19. TCRdb passed the 5' RACE reads through MiXCR, listing each CDR3 protein once. The table has about 290,000 distinct CDR3 sequences, about a sixth seen once; the top ten hold 22%. The specimen was PBMCs or a T cell subset sorted from them (not recorded which). These receptor sequences come from a man aged 18 to 29 who had mild COVID-19 (a few samples of this study predate the infection). Cell type and time point are not known.

V gene TRBV7-9 combines with J gene TRBJ2-3; 8 bases match TRBD2. The germline V gene encodes CDR1 SEHNR and CDR2 FQNEAQ (reference sequence). CDR3 length: 17 amino acids. The junction had 11 bases not matched to a gene; V was cut back by 4 bases and J by 2 bases. The CDR3 spells CASSSSRALAVTDTQYF. As DNA, the CDR3 is TGTGCCAGCAGCTCTTCCCGAGCACTAGCGGTCACAGATACGCAGTATTTT.

The CDR3 sequence: CATRGGFEQFF. The CDR3 DNA sequence: TGTGCCACGCGGGGGGGCTTTGAGCAGTTCTTC. The chain uses TRBV11-2 and TRBJ2-1; TRBD2 agrees at 9 bases. J was trimmed by 9 bases and V by 10 bases; bases with no gene match: 4. This CDR3 comprises 11 residues. The germline V gene encodes CDR1 SGHAT and CDR2 FQNNGV.

This chain uses TRBV20-1 with TRBJ1-5, with D unresolved. The V and J ends lost 4 bases and 4 bases respectively, with 8 bases between them. Germline V gene data show CDR1 as DFQATT and CDR2 as SNEGSKA (reference sequence). The CDR3 is made up of 12 amino acids. In DNA form, the CDR3 reads TGCAGTGCTATCAACACGAATCAGCCCCAGCATTTT. Amino acids: CSAINTNQPQHF.

The chain is built from TRBV7-7 and TRBJ2-5; perhaps TRBD2 as D (5 bases). This CDR3 contains 14 residues. Germline loops: CDR1 SSHAT, CDR2 FNYEAQ (reference sequence). V dropped 5 bases and J dropped 5 bases, with 15 bases sitting between them. Here the CDR3 DNA reads TGTGCCAGCAGCCCAAACGGGGTTAGGGAGACCCAGTACTTC. It yields the protein CASSPNGVRETQYF.

This clonotype was seen repeatedly, ten times or more. The chain combines TRBV7-2 with TRBJ1-1; D call uncertain. The germline gives CDR1 SGHTA, CDR2 FQGNSA. V lost 5 bases and J lost 2, with 6 bases in between. This CDR3 is 12 amino acids long. The CDR3 DNA reads as TGTGCCAGCAGCAGAGATAACACTGAAGCTTTCTTT. The encoded protein is CASSRDNTEAFF. The variable domain in full, completed from reference TRBV7-2 and TRBJ1-1, reads GAGVSQSPSNKVTEKGKDVELRCDPISGHTALYWYRQSLGQGLEFLIYFQGNSAPDKSGLPSDRFSAERTGGSVSTLTIQRTQQEDSAVYLCASSRDNTEAFFGQGTRLTVV.

This clonotype was seen more than once but under ten times. The chain uses TRBV28 and TRBJ2-4; D may be TRBD2 (6 bases). This CDR3 spans 14 amino acids. CDR1 MDHEN and CDR2 SYDVKM come from the germline V gene. The V end lost 5 bases, the J end lost 8 bases, and 16 bases lay between the germline ends. The CDR3 region is CASSPLGGSDIQYF. CDR3 DNA: TGTGCCAGCAGTCCCCTCGGAGGGTCGGACATTCAGTACTTC.

This chain links TRBV11-2 with TRBJ2-5; the D is unclear. The germline V gene encodes CDR1 SGHAT and CDR2 FQNNGV. The CDR3 loop spans 13 amino acids. V lost 3 bases, J lost 2 bases, and 7 bases lay in between. CDR3 amino acids: CASSFPGQETQYF. CDR3 DNA: TGTGCCAGCAGCTTCCCCGGGCAAGAGACCCAGTACTTC.

The chain joins TRBV6-6 to TRBJ1-1; 9 bases are a match to TRBD1. The trim removed 6 bases at V and 5 bases at J, leaving 7 bases unmatched. Germline loops: CDR1 MNHNY, CDR2 SVGAGI (reference sequence). This CDR3 is 14 amino acids long. The CDR3 loop reads CASSRQGEGTEAFF. The DNA of the CDR3 is TGTGCCAGCAGCCGACAGGGGGAGGGGACTGAAGCTTTCTTT.

The chain joins TRBV11-2 to TRBJ1-6; D possibly corresponds to TRBD1 (5 bases). V gave up 6 bases and J gave up 0 bases, with 12 bases separating them. The CDR3 covers 16 residues. CDR1 and CDR2 (germline): SGHAT, FQNNGV. For the CDR3, the DNA is TGTGCCAGCAGGCGGGGGGGAAGCTCCTATAATTCACCCCTCCACTTT. Translating gives CASRRGGSSYNSPLHF.

This clonotype was found many times. This chain uses TRBV7-9 with TRBJ2-7; a weak D match, TRBD1 (6 bases). V lost 5 bases to trimming and J lost 6 bases, with 17 bases between them. CDR3 length: 14 residues. Germline V CDR1 and CDR2: SEHNR, FQNEAQ (reference sequence). As DNA, the CDR3 is TGTGCCAGCAGCGCCGGAACAGGGAGTGCCGAGCAGTACGTC. The encoded protein is CASSAGTGSAEQYV.

The chain employs TRBV4-1 and TRBJ1-6, with D perhaps matching TRBD1 (5 bases). The ends were cut back, 1 base at V and 6 bases at J, with 7 bases in the middle. The CDR3 is made up of 14 amino acids. The germline V gene has CDR1 MGHRA and CDR2 YSYEKL. The CDR3 sequence is CASSQVGVNSPLHF. The CDR3 nucleotides read TGCGCCAGCAGCCAAGTAGGGGTTAATTCACCCCTCCACTTT.

The V gene is TRBV12-3 or TRBV12-4, the J gene TRBJ2-5; D could derive from TRBD1 or TRBD2 (5 bases each). Trimming took off 3 bases at V and 5 bases at J, with 16 bases between the two ends. The CDR3 has 15 amino acids. Here the CDR3 DNA reads TGTGCCAGCAGTTTCCGGGACGGAGGTGGGGAGACCCAGTACTTC. This sequence encodes CASSFRDGGGETQYF.

In this sample, this clonotype turned up a few times. The chain uses TRBV20-1 and TRBJ2-6; D is possibly TRBD1 (6 bases). V was cut by 3 bases and J by 0 bases, with 15 bases left in between. The CDR3 covers 17 residues. CDR1 DFQATT and CDR2 SNEGSKA come from the germline V gene (reference sequence). The CDR3 spells CSASSGHSSSGANVLTF. CDR3 sequence (DNA): TGCAGTGCTAGTTCGGGACATTCGTCCTCTGGGGCCAACGTCCTGACTTTC.

The chain couples TRBV5-4 to TRBJ2-4; TRBD1 aligns across 10 bases. The V gene's germline CDR1 is SGHNT and CDR2 YYREEE (reference sequence). Trimming removed 4 bases from V and 9 bases from J; junction bases left unmatched: 7. The CDR3 length is 14 residues. The chain's CDR3 is CASSPRTGGGIQYF. For the CDR3, the DNA is TGTGCCAGCAGCCCTCGGACAGGGGGAGGCATTCAGTACTTC.

The chain joins TRBV5-1 to TRBJ1-2; unclear D gene. Trimming took off 1 base at V and 1 base at J, with 5 bases between the two ends. The CDR3 length is 13 residues. In germline, CDR1 is SGHRS, CDR2 YFSETQ. CDR3 sequence (DNA): TGCGCCAGCAGCTTGCCCCATAACTATGGCTACACCTTC. Protein sequence: CASSLPHNYGYTF.

The sample holds many counts of this clonotype. The gene calls are TRBV7-9 and TRBJ1-6; TRBD1 agrees at 8 bases. CDR3 length: 14 amino acids. The germline V gene has CDR1 SEHNR and CDR2 FQNEAQ (reference sequence). V gave up 6 bases and J gave up 7 bases; unmatched junction bases: 5. This CDR3 reads CASSTTGGNSPLHF. CDR3 bases: TGTGCCAGCAGTACTACAGGGGGGAATTCACCCCTCCACTTT.

The chain is built from TRBV6-2 or TRBV6-3 and TRBJ1-1; tentatively, D is TRBD1 (6 bases). Germline V gene data show CDR1 as MNHEY and CDR2 as SVGEGT. V was clipped by 2 bases and J by 4 bases, with 8 bases between them. The CDR3 covers 13 residues. CDR3 sequence (DNA): TGTGCCAGCAGTTACCCGGGGGCCACTGAAGCTTTCTTT. Its protein is CASSYPGATEAFF.

There are a few counts of this clonotype. The rearrangement links TRBV5-4 to TRBJ2-6; 8 bases map to TRBD1. Germline trimming cut 0 bases from V and 4 bases from J; bases unmatched to any gene: 9. Germline V gene lookup returns CDR1 SGHNT and CDR2 YYREEE (reference sequence). The CDR3 runs 18 residues. DNA of the CDR3: TGTGCCAGCAGCTTGGCCTTCTCAGGGGGCGGAGGGGCCAACGTCCTGACTTTC. It specifies CASSLAFSGGGGANVLTF.

Only a few counts were recorded for this clonotype. The chain recombines TRBV28 with TRBJ2-3, with a possible D match to TRBD2 (6 bases). V lost 5 bases and J lost 3, with 12 bases in between. CDR1 and CDR2 (germline): MDHEN, SYDVKM. The CDR3 has 14 residues. DNA of the CDR3: TGTGCCAGCAGTCCGGGGGACTCGACAGATACGCAGTATTTT. Its translation: CASSPGDSTDTQYF. The complete variable domain, with remaining parts taken from reference TRBV28 and TRBJ2-3, reads DVKVTQSSRYLVKRTGEKVFLECVQDMDHENMFWYRQDPGLGLRLIYFSYDVKMKEKGDIPEGYSVSREKKERFSLILESASTNQTSMYLCASSPGDSTDTQYFGPGTRLTVL.

V and J are TRBV7-9 and TRBJ2-2; no clear D. The CDR3 consists of 14 residues. Germline V gives CDR1 SEHNR, CDR2 FQNEAQ (reference sequence). V lost 5 bases, J lost 7 bases, and 14 bases lay in between. The CDR3 nucleotides read TGTGCCAGCAGCCGGGTCCCGACGGGCGGGGAGCTGTTTTTT. Its protein product is CASSRVPTGGELFF.

The genes are TRBV9 and TRBJ1-5; 8 bases are shared with TRBD1. J gave up 6 bases and V 4 bases, and 9 bases lay outside the gene matches. Per germline, CDR1 SGDLS and CDR2 YYNGEE. This CDR3 region has 15 residues. The CDR3 sequence: CASSPGTGTGQPQHF. Written as DNA, the CDR3 is TGTGCCAGCAGCCCGGGGACAGGAACAGGTCAGCCCCAGCATTTT.

The V and J genes are TRBV20-1 and TRBJ2-3; either TRBD1 or TRBD2 may supply D (5 bases each). This CDR3 has 18 residues. Germline V gene data show CDR1 as DFQATT and CDR2 as SNEGSKA (reference sequence). V lost 0 bases and J lost 2, with 21 bases in between. DNA of the CDR3: TGCAGTGCTAGAGATCCGCCAGGGACGGGAAGAACCACAGATACGCAGTATTTT. This codes for CSARDPPGTGRTTDTQYF.

The chain carries TRBV7-9 and TRBJ1-1; D ambiguous. The CDR3 consists of 16 residues. Germline lookup yields CDR1 SEHNR and CDR2 FQNEAQ (reference sequence). The V gene lost 4 bases and the J gene lost 0 bases, with 15 bases spanning the gap. This chain's CDR3 is CASSSSQTLMNTEAFF. CDR3 DNA sequence: TGTGCCAGCAGCTCGTCGCAGACCTTAATGAACACTGAAGCTTTCTTT.

The chain uses TRBV5-6 and TRBJ1-5; 8 bases line up with TRBD1. V gave up 4 bases and J gave up 0 bases; unmatched junction bases: 9. CDR1 and CDR2 from the germline V gene are SGHDT and YYEEEE. The CDR3 extends over 17 amino acids. The chain's CDR3 is CASSLWTGRNSNQPQHF. DNA for the CDR3: TGTGCCAGCAGCCTCTGGACAGGGCGAAATAGCAATCAGCCCCAGCATTTT.

This clonotype was seen repeatedly, ten times or more. The genes are TRBV7-2 and TRBJ2-3, with 9 bases lining up with TRBD2. The J segment lost 8 bases and the V segment lost 6 bases, leaving 12 bases of the junction unmatched. Germline loops: CDR1 SGHTA, CDR2 FQGNSA. The length of the CDR3 is 15 residues. The CDR3 DNA follows: TGTGCCAGCAGTCCTAGGGACAGCGGGGGGCGTACGCAGTATTTT. It yields the protein CASSPRDSGGRTQYF. The whole variable domain, filled in from reference TRBV7-2 and TRBJ2-3, reads GAGVSQSPSNKVTEKGKDVELRCDPISGHTALYWYRQSLGQGLEFLIYFQGNSAPDKSGLPSDRFSAERTGGSVSTLTIQRTQQEDSAVYLCASSPRDSGGRTQYFGPGTRLTVL.

The CDR3 sequence is CASSSKRGSSYNEQFF. Written as DNA, the CDR3 is TGTGCCAGCAGCTCTAAGCGGGGGAGCTCCTACAATGAGCAGTTCTTC. The chain is built from TRBV7-2 and TRBJ2-1; 8 bases match TRBD2. Looked up from germline, CDR1 is SGHTA and CDR2 is FQGNSA. This CDR3 spans 16 amino acids. V trimming: 4 bases; J trimming: 0 bases; junction bases outside the gene matches: 5.

This clonotype was seen a handful of times. V and J are TRBV7-2 and TRBJ2-7; D ambiguous. The germline V gene encodes CDR1 SGHTA and CDR2 FQGNSA. V dropped 2 bases and J dropped 6 bases, with 11 bases sitting between them. This CDR3 spans 13 amino acids. CDR3 residues: CASSLSSSVEQYV. The CDR3 region has the DNA TGTGCCAGCAGCTTAAGTAGCAGTGTCGAGCAGTACGTC.

This clonotype was picked up many times. The CDR3 protein is CASSLVPGTGVLYEQYV. The CDR3 nucleotides read TGTGCCAGCAGCTTGGTCCCCGGGACAGGAGTCCTCTACGAGCAGTACGTC. The chain links TRBV5-5 to TRBJ2-7, with 8 bases lining up with TRBD1. The CDR3 is 17 residues long. Germline CDR1 SGHKS, CDR2 YYEKEE (reference sequence). With V trimmed by 0 bases and J by 3 bases, 11 bases remained unmatched.

This clonotype came up many times. J is TRBJ2-1 and V is TRBV5-1; TRBD1 matches 9 bases. Germline lookup yields CDR1 SGHRS and CDR2 YFSETQ. The length of the CDR3 is 15 residues. J lost 2 bases, V lost 3 bases, and 3 bases had no gene match. CDR3 region: CASSSHRGPYNEQFF. In DNA, the CDR3 is TGCGCCAGCAGCTCCCACAGGGGGCCCTACAATGAGCAGTTCTTC.

The rearrangement links TRBV19 to TRBJ1-4; D is unclear. The germline V gene encodes CDR1 LNHDA and CDR2 SQIVND (reference sequence). The V and J ends lost 5 bases and 5 bases respectively, with 12 bases between them. This CDR3 is built from 14 residues. The CDR3 protein is CASSSPQINEKLFF. In DNA form, the CDR3 reads TGTGCCAGTAGTTCACCACAGATAAATGAAAAACTGTTTTTT.

The chain links TRBV9 to TRBJ2-5, with 10 bases identical to TRBD2. The germline CDR1 and CDR2 sequences are SGDLS and YYNGEE. Trimming cost V 2 bases and J 0 bases; bases outside gene matches: 1. There are 15 residues in the CDR3. CDR3 in DNA: TGTGCCAGCAGCGTTAGCGGGGGGTACCAAGAGACCCAGTACTTC. Translating it yields CASSVSGGYQETQYF. Variable domain in full (rest from reference TRBV9 and TRBJ2-5): DSGVTQTPKHLITATGQRVTLRCSPRSGDLSVYWYQQSLDQGLQFLIQYYNGEERAKGNILERFSAQQFPDLHSELNLSSLELGDSALYFCASSVSGGYQETQYFGPGTRLLVL.